This TCR beta chain was recovered during a study of cytomegalovirus exposure and HLA in healthy donors listed by TCRdb under 2017. In terms of the full investigation: An earlier analysis of 587 of the donors reported approximately 260 Gb of sequence data and 117 million unique TCR beta sequences obtained from around 190 million T cells. Donor age, sex, ethnicity and CMV serostatus were compiled together with the repertoire data. Among some 410 genotyped donors of the cohort, an average of around 250,000 unique TCR beta nucleotide sequences was sequenced per donor, of which about 19% were non-productive. Rather than using new phenotypic data, the later analysis identified candidate immune exposures from TCR beta sequences and from how often those sequences occurred across donors. Every repertoire in the discovery cohort had been generated on one and the same sequencing platform. An early release that covered about 600 HLA-typed donors contained around 300 gigabases of sequencing data and 65 million to 100 million unique TCR sequences. Of the roughly 420 genotyped donors, less than 85% were placed in the genetic ancestry cluster associated with self-reported Caucasian donors. Besides the first cohort of roughly 660 subjects, a separate validation cohort made up of 90 to 150 different subjects was used. The number of donors typed differed by locus, with roughly 620-640 for A, B, C, DRB1 and DQB1, 522 for DQA1, 600 to 610 for DPA1, and around 430 for DPB1. Because of strong linkage in the cohort, a few DR-DQ haplotypes were treated as single units for association and clustering. A later analysis re-examined previously published TCR beta repertoires from more than 550 donors and added high-resolution HLA genotyping to investigate patterns of TCR occurrence. High-throughput TCR immunosequencing, statistical association of individual TCRs with disease status, and machine learning were combined to predict cytomegalovirus infection status. A later genetic analysis used genome-wide SNP genotypes for about 55% of the 666 donors, treating that subset as a discovery cohort. An earlier analysis of nearly 600 of the donors applied high-throughput TCR beta sequencing to assess whether each TCR beta V gene segment acted as functional or pseudogenic. Both class I and class II loci were covered by HLA typing, at four-digit resolution. The study aimed to test whether signatures of past pathogen exposure could be identified by cataloging public T cell receptors. The study used immunosequencing to profile the T cell repertoires of under 700 subjects and linked those repertoires to cytomegalovirus serostatus. The research as a whole found: Presence/absence analyses assumed roughly uniform sequencing depth across donors, an assumption that may not hold. In a later analysis, most CMV-associated TCR beta chains were found to appear HLA-restricted, with HLA associations seemingly driven largely by CMV exposure. In a later genetic analysis, a missense DCLRE1C variant was associated with V-gene and J-gene trimming of TCR beta chains, and the association was replicated in an independent cohort. The earlier analysis of fewer than 750 of the donors excluded fewer than 20 rarely observed V segments, including chromosome 9 orphons, because counts were too low. Because HLA typing was missing for some donors at each locus, association tests included only the typed subset. The study listed 164 TCR beta chains as associated with cytomegalovirus. This cohort had only TCR beta chains sequenced, and the lack of alpha or paired-chain data limited which features could be detected. Most TCR sequences were seen in very few donors, while some public TCRs were found in many individuals. Compared with equally common non-associated chains, HLA-associated TCR beta chains in a later analysis were more clonally expanded and had lower generation probabilities. The authors suggested that the approach could potentially be generalized to other disease states and immunological phenotypes. Linkage disequilibrium might explain the correlated functional status among segregating V segments, but an unknown experimental factor could not be ruled out. A further reported finding was that TCR beta sequences accurately predicted the HLA-A and HLA-B alleles for most subjects in the first cohort. CMV serostatus was the only immune exposure information available for the cohort. A later genetic analysis reported fewer N-insertions in productive TCRs among donors in an Asian-associated ancestry cluster than the roughly 720-donor mean. In a later analysis, several top co-occurrence clusters were reported to appear linked to parvovirus B19, influenza, CMV and Epstein-Barr virus. In vitro tests confirmed that a few of the cytomegalovirus-associated TCR beta chains recognize cytomegalovirus antigens. Broadly in line with IMGT annotations, most TCR beta V segments showed up in productive rearrangements about 90% or about 30% of the time in an earlier analysis of 450 to 600 of the donors. Because the 87-base-pair reads could not distinguish some IMGT-functional V segments, including TRBV6-2 and TRBV6-3, those segments were excluded. Cytomegalovirus status was reported to be diagnosed by the classifier with high specificity and sensitivity in both the original and validation cohorts. Strong co-occurrence of HLA alleles, especially DR and DQ, made assigning TCR associations to individual alleles difficult. In a later analysis, the rate of TCR association differed among HLA loci, with DRB1 alleles having the most associated TCRs and HLA-C alleles having the fewest. A cluster of highly shared sequence variants was judged likely to represent a technical artifact of the sequencing pipeline. A later analysis associated 15,000 to 20,000 TCR beta sequences with specific HLA alleles at a false discovery rate of 0.05.

The cohort comprised under 700 healthy bone marrow donors. At the time of sampling, all cohort members were nominally healthy, though unrecorded immune exposures were likely present. The donor was CMV seronegative and belonged to the group of 320 or so seronegative cohort members. A peripheral blood sample was collected from each donor, and TCR beta sequencing was performed on peripheral blood mononuclear cells. The Qiagen DNeasy Blood Extraction Kit was used to extract genomic DNA from the blood cell samples. Regarding this clone: There is no known antigen for this receptor. The input lacks base qualities; no much larger clone sits a single base away.

Library preparation employed the immunoSEQ multiplex PCR assay. For the multiplex PCR, a mixture combining 60 forward primers for TCR Vbeta segments and 13 reverse primers for TCR Jbeta segments was used. A multiplex PCR assay on genomic DNA amplified the CDR3 region of rearranged TCR beta genes. The Illumina HiSeq System was used to sequence the amplified TCR beta libraries as 87-base-pair reads. Under the source paper's analysis protocol: A later analysis tallied 80 million to 95 million unique TCR beta chains across the 550 to 850 repertoires, and approximately 11 million of those chains were shared by two or more donors. Raw reads were error-corrected and collapsed into unique sequences with a nearest-neighbor algorithm that merged closely related sequences to remove PCR and sequencing errors. CDR3 sequences were aligned to IMGT reference sequences to assign V, D and J gene segments. For a sequence to be retained, at least a six-nucleotide match to both a V gene segment and a J gene segment was required. A rearrangement counted as productive if the CDR3 had no stop codons and remained in frame with V and J, and every other rearrangement counted as non-productive. CDR3 was defined according to IMGT convention as the region running from the second conserved V-encoded cysteine to the conserved J-encoded phenylalanine. The earlier analysis of a few hundred of the donors excluded any sequence lacking an unambiguous match to a single V gene segment. In an earlier analysis of 587 of the donors, V segments were called functional above 56.7% productive rearrangements and were called segregating when the between-donor standard deviation exceeded 5%. To diagnose cytomegalovirus status from the catalog of TCR beta chain sequences, a statistical classification framework was built. In a later analysis, V and J genes were assigned by comparing TCR nucleotide sequences against IMGT/GENE-DB human TR gene sequences. A later analysis assigned CDR3 sequences and most-parsimonious VDJ recombination scenarios with the TCRdist pipeline. In a later analysis, each TCR beta chain was defined by its CDR3 amino acid sequence together with its V-gene family, and reads without a unique V-gene family were excluded. A later analysis removed 592 highly shared, low-generation-probability nucleotide sequences to deal with suspected cross-contamination and a sequencing artifact. In a later analysis, a clonal expansion index for each public chain was calculated from normalized within-repertoire ranks of inferred template counts. In a later analysis, generation probabilities were computed with a VDJ recombination model fitted to out-of-frame rearrangements, and the resulting probabilities were checked against IGoR. In a later analysis, hypergeometric tests were used to score TCR-TCR, TCR-HLA and TCR-CMV co-occurrence, with a repertoire-size bias correction applied to TCR pairs. To estimate false discovery rates, a later analysis permuted the HLA or CMV assignments 20 times. In a later analysis, co-occurring TCRs were grouped using DBSCAN, and TCRdist sequence similarity was added for clustering within HLA-allele-positive subsets. Repertoires with fewer than 30,000 or more than 120,000 public chains were left out of co-occurrence clustering, as were four to six repertoires with anomalous nucleotide sharing. This is the immuneACCESS table as TCRdb keeps it, with only in-frame sequences that have V and J called. A part of the clones is gone; compared with another copy, unresolved V genes explain less than half, and the rest is unexplained. V and J calls and clone size are those listed in that table; D and trimming were worked out from the DNA. In all, the sample holds a few hundred thousand clones, and approximately 90% of those were seen once. Clones ranked in the top ten supply approximately 2.4% of the sample.

The V and J ends are trimmed by 2 bases and 4 bases, leaving 12 bases between them. According to the germline V gene, CDR1 reads SGHRS and CDR2 reads YFSETQ. Including cysteine and phenylalanine, the CDR3 has 15 amino acids. Only the CDR3 region is kept as DNA, spanning 45 bases read in frame from base 1. The chain uses TRBV5-1 and TRBJ2-2, with a weak D call of TRBD1 (5 bases match). This clonotype originated in a woman aged 18 to 35 in good health and CMV-seronegative. The sequenced material came from PBMCs. The sequenced DNA is TGCGCCAGCAGCTTATCCTCCCAGGGCACCGGGGAGCTGTTTTTT. It translates to CASSLSSQGTGELFF.